The T cell receptor (beta chain) under discussion was sequenced for a study of cytomegalovirus exposure and HLA in healthy donors. Study-level points and caveats: One variant, a missense change in DCLRE1C, was linked in a later analysis to TCR beta V- and J-gene trimming. There were reportedly fewer N-insertions in an Asian-associated ancestry cluster than the roughly 670-donor mean, in a later analysis. For most subjects, TCR beta sequences were reported to predict HLA-A and HLA-B alleles with accuracy.

Worth noting for this clone: Its antigen is as yet unknown.

The CDR3 spans 16 residues. Germline lookup yields CDR1 MNHEY and CDR2 SVGAGI. With V trimmed by 0 bases and J by 6 bases, 7 bases remained unmatched. PCR involved 60 Vbeta and 13 Jbeta primers. The repertoire was sequenced with immunoSEQ multiplex PCR; TCRdb's copy has only in-frame clones and lacks some. The table includes 100,000 to 150,000 clones, roughly 74% detected once. This receptor was taken from a man between 35 and 55 years old in good health and CMV-seropositive. Sequences were obtained from PBMCs. The V call is TRBV6-5, the J call TRBJ2-1; 8 nucleotides line up with TRBD2. This CDR3 reads CASSYSLFAGGNEQFF. CDR3 DNA: TGTGCCAGCAGTTACTCCCTTTTTGCGGGAGGCAATGAGCAGTTCTTC.